This T cell receptor (beta chain) was recovered during a study of T cell changes during pregnancy in multiple sclerosis. TCRdb's table, derived via immunoSEQ multiplex PCR, lists solely in-frame clones and lacks some. Counted here are about 130,000 clones, around 97% occurring once; the ten biggest clones make up 0.44%. Per germline, CDR1 SEHNR and CDR2 FQNEAQ (reference sequence). V was trimmed by 3 bases and J by 4 bases, leaving 8 bases between them. The length of the CDR3 is 13 residues. This TCR derives from a female donor with multiple sclerosis, enrolled in a pregnancy study. V gene TRBV7-9 combines with J gene TRBJ2-3; D is possibly TRBD1 (5 bases). The sequencing used peripheral blood, collected after pregnancy. The DNA of the CDR3 is TGTGCCAGCAGCTTCCAGGGTTCAGATACGCAGTATTTT. It specifies CASSFQGSDTQYF.